These 5 T cell receptor beta chains share one sample of origin, sequenced in a study of Graves' ophthalmopathy and Graves' hyperthyroidism. For repertoire sequencing, the TCR beta CDR3 regions were amplified from RNA transcripts. Amplification began with first-round RT-PCR using HTBI primers, then second-round multiplex PCR was performed. Each CDR3 protein is one row after TCRdb ran MiXCR on the multiplex PCR reads. Found here are under 800,000 distinct CDR3 sequences, around a fifth of them singletons; the top ten hold around 6.5%. The material sequenced was peripheral blood. These receptors all stem from a young woman with stable Graves' hyperthyroidism. Some clones in this sample may be carry-over from other donors' samples.

The chain employs TRBV10-3 and TRBJ2-5, with D perhaps being TRBD1 or TRBD2 (5 bases each). Trimming left V 6 bases short and J 7 bases short, with 27 bases between. The germline V gene encodes CDR1 ENHRY and CDR2 SYGVKD. This CDR3 region has 17 residues. In DNA, the CDR3 is TGTGCCATCAGAGACCCGCTCCTCGGGACGGCCATTGGGACCCAGTACTTC. It codes for CAIRDPLLGTAIGTQYF.

This clonotype was seen at least ten times. V usage is TRBV11-2 and J usage is TRBJ1-2; 8 bases match TRBD1. The CDR3 is 15 residues long. Losses at the gene ends were 1 base for V and 8 bases for J; bases not matched to a gene: 9. CDR1 and CDR2 (germline): SGHAT, FQNNGV. The CDR3 coding sequence is TGTGCCAGCAGCTTAGTTGGCAGGGGGCTTAAAGGCTACACCTTC. Translated: CASSLVGRGLKGYTF.

This clonotype has a count of ten or more. The chain carries TRBV12-3 or TRBV12-4 and TRBJ1-5, with D possibly TRBD1 on 5 matching bases. The CDR3 contains 15 residues. The V end lost 6 bases, the J end lost 0 bases, and 12 bases lay between the germline ends. This CDR3 reads CASSPGSYSNQPQHF. For the CDR3, the DNA is TGTGCCAGCAGCCCAGGGAGCTATAGCAATCAGCCCCAGCATTTT.

This clonotype was counted only a few times. V gene TRBV19 combines with J gene TRBJ2-2; 8 bases fit TRBD2. The ends lost 5 bases at V and 2 bases at J; junction bases unmatched: 7. The CDR3 is 16 residues long. CDR1 is LNHDA, CDR2 SQIVND, per germline (reference sequence). Here the CDR3 reads CASSASGGKNTGELFF. CDR3 sequence (DNA): TGTGCCAGTAGTGCAAGCGGGGGAAAAAACACCGGGGAGCTGTTTTTT.

The gene calls are TRBV28 and TRBJ1-1; D is unclear. V shed 7 bases and J shed 1 base, with 13 bases lying between them. CDR1 is MDHEN, CDR2 SYDVKM, per germline. The CDR3 sequence is 14 residues long. This CDR3 is CASTHQAWNTEAFF. CDR3 bases: TGTGCCAGCACGCATCAGGCCTGGAACACTGAAGCTTTCTTT. Variable domain in full (rest from reference TRBV28 and TRBJ1-1): DVKVTQSSRYLVKRTGEKVFLECVQDMDHENMFWYRQDPGLGLRLIYFSYDVKMKEKGDIPEGYSVSREKKERFSLILESASTNQTSMYLCASTHQAWNTEAFFGQGTRLTVV.